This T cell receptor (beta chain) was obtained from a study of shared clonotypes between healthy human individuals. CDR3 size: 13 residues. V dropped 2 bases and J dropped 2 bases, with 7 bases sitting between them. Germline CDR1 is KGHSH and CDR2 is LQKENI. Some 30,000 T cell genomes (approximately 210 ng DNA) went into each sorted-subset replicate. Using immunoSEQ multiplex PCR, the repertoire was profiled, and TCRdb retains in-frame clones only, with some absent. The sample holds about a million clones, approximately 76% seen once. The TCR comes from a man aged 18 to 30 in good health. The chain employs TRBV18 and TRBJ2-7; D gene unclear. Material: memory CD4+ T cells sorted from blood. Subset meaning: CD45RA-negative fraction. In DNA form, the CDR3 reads TGTGCCAGCTCACCAGAGGTAGCCTACGAGCAGTACTTC. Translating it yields CASSPEVAYEQYF.